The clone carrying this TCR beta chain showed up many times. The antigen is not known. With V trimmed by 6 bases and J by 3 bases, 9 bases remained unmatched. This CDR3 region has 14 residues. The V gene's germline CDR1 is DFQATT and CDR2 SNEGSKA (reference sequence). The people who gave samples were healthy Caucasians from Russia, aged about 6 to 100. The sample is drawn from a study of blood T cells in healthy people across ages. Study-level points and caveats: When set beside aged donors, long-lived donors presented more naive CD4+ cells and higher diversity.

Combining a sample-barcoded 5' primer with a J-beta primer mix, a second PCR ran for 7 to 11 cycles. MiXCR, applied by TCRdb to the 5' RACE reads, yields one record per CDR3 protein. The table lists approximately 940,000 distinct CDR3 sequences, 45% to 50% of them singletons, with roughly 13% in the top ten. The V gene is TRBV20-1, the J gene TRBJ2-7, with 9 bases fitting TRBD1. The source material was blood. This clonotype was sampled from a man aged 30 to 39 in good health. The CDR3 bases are TGCAGTGCACAGACGGGACAGGGATACTACGAGCAGTACTTC. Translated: CSAQTGQGYYEQYF.